A selection of T cell receptor beta chains follows, all from one sample in a study of beta chain features in type 1 diabetes. The assay was immunoSEQ multiplex PCR, and TCRdb's table has in-frame clones only and misses some. The repertoire holds 300,000 to 400,000 clones, with 8% to 13% as singletons. The material sequenced was naive CD4+ T cells from blood. Receptor source: a woman between 25 and 40 years old in good health. Both conserved end residues are part of each CDR3. The D gene is left open where the match is weak. Part of the rows lack a size; the others show once, few, many or a class for expanded clones.

clone_size	v_call	j_call	d_call	cdr3_nt	cdr3_aa
-	TRBV6-5	TRBJ2-3	-	TGTGCCAGCAGACCGCTTGTAGGCACAGATACGCAGTATTTT	CASRPLVGTDTQYF
-	TRBV5-4	TRBJ2-7	-	TGTGCCAGCAGTTTTCGGGACATATCCTACGAGCAGTACTTC	CASSFRDISYEQYF
-	TRBV19	TRBJ2-7	-	TGTGCCAGTACCCTGGGCAGGGAATGCTTAAGCTACGAGCAGTACTTC	CASTLGRECLSYEQYF
-	TRBV19	TRBJ2-3	-	TGTGCCAGCAGTACTGGCAGCCAGACAGCCCCTACAGATACGCAGTATTTT	CASSTGSQTAPTDTQYF
few	TRBV30	TRBJ2-5	TRBD2	TGTGCCTGGAGCCTTGGGACTAGTTTCCAAGAGACCCAGTACTTC	CAWSLGTSFQETQYF
few	TRBV5-4	TRBJ2-1	-	TGTGCCAGCAGCTTCGAGATTTCTCGGGAGCAGTTCTTC	CASSFEISREQFF
few	TRBV11-3	TRBJ2-4	-	TGTGCCAGCAGCTTAGATTTTAGGGGGATTCAGTACTTC	CASSLDFRGIQYF
-	TRBV6-4	TRBJ2-5	-	TGTGCCAGCAGCGCTTCCCTCCGGGAGACCCAGTACTTC	CASSASLRETQYF
few	TRBV5-1	TRBJ2-2	-	TGCGCCAGCAGCTTACTAGCTGTATCCGGGGAGCTGTTTTTT	CASSLLAVSGELFF
few	TRBV2	TRBJ2-5	TRBD2	TGTGCCAGCAAATTAGCGGGAGTGGCGGAGGAGACCCAGTACTTC	CASKLAGVAEETQYF
-	TRBV15	TRBJ2-3	-	TGTGCCACCAGCAGAGATGGGCAAGGGGTCACAGATACGCAGTATTTT	CATSRDGQGVTDTQYF
-	TRBV7-6	TRBJ2-1	-	TGTGCCAGCAGTCCGGGTGAGGCTCAAAGGTACAATGAGCAGTTCTTC	CASSPGEAQRYNEQFF
-	TRBV9	TRBJ2-7	TRBD2	TGTGCCAGCAGCATAGGACTAGCGGACGACTACGAGCAGTACTTC	CASSIGLADDYEQYF
-	TRBV25-1	TRBJ1-5	TRBD1	TGTGCCAGCAGTGAATCCGACAGGGGTCAGCCCCAGCATTTT	CASSESDRGQPQHF
-	TRBV5-1	TRBJ1-1	TRBD1	TGCGCCAGCAGCTTGGAGGCAGGGGGCGGAACTGAAGCTTTCTTT	CASSLEAGGGTEAFF
few	TRBV19	TRBJ2-1	TRBD1	TGTGCCAGTAGTACCGACAGGGATTACAATGAGCAGTTCTTC	CASSTDRDYNEQFF
few	TRBV11-2	TRBJ2-5	TRBD2	TGTGCCAGCAGCTTATGGGGACTAGCGGGAGCGCAAGAGACCCAGTACTTC	CASSLWGLAGAQETQYF
-	TRBV29-1	TRBJ1-3	-	TGCAGCGTTGTTTTCAGGGATGGAAACACCATATATTTT	CSVVFRDGNTIYF
-	TRBV28	TRBJ2-1	TRBD2	TGTGCCAGCAGTCCAGCGGGAGGTGGTTACAATGAGCAGTTCTTC	CASSPAGGGYNEQFF
-	TRBV7-2	TRBJ2-2	-	TGTGCCAGCAGCTGGGCGGGACCGAACACCGGGGAGCTGTTTTTT	CASSWAGPNTGELFF
-	TRBV27	TRBJ1-5	-	TGTGCCAGCAGTTTAAGACAGGGCAATCAGCCCCAGCATTTT	CASSLRQGNQPQHF
-	TRBV11-3	TRBJ2-1	TRBD2	TGTGCCAGCAGCTCCGGGACTAGCGCGTACAATGAGCAGTTCTTC	CASSSGTSAYNEQFF
-	TRBV5-4	TRBJ2-5	-	TGTGCCAGCAGCTTGGCGGGTTCTCAAGAGACCCAGTACTTC	CASSLAGSQETQYF
few	TRBV6-5	TRBJ1-5	TRBD1	TGTGCCAGCAGAGGGACAGGGAACCAGCCCCAGCATTTT	CASRGTGNQPQHF
-	TRBV5-1	TRBJ1-1	TRBD1	TGCGCCAGCAGCTTACAGACAGGGGGCCAGAACACTGAAGCTTTCTTT	CASSLQTGGQNTEAFF